Here is one T cell receptor beta chain with its context. The antigen is not known. CDR3 length: 17 residues. The junction had 5 bases not matched to a gene; V was cut back by 2 bases and J by 0 bases. Germline V gene data show CDR1 as SGHVS and CDR2 as FNYEAQ. This entry comes from a study of Tregs in tolerant kidney transplant recipients. Study-level points and caveats: Activated donor B cell expansion appeared to reveal the most relevant donor-specific TCRbeta repertoire. Donor-specific Treg expansion exceeded global Treg expansion in tolerant patients, suggesting antigen drive.

Libraries were prepared by immunoSEQ multiplex PCR; TCRdb keeps only in-frame clonotypes and omits some of them. The sample contains about 55,000 clones, around 90% of which appear only once. The nonmyeloablative bone marrow transplants came from related graft donors, with transient mixed chimerism. Thawed PBMCs were FACS-sorted into unstimulated CD4+CD25+CD127- regulatory T cells, CD4+CD25- non-regulatory cells, CD4 and CD8 cells. The source is a human patient who received a combined kidney and bone marrow transplant. The T cells may come from the graft donor. Source: CD8+ T cells from blood (PBMCs), taken 24 months after the transplant. The chain has TRBV7-6 and TRBJ2-1, with TRBD2 identical over 9 bases. DNA for the CDR3: TGTGCCAGCAGCTTATTTATAGCGGGGGACTCCTACAATGAGCAGTTCTTC. Its protein is CASSLFIAGDSYNEQFF.